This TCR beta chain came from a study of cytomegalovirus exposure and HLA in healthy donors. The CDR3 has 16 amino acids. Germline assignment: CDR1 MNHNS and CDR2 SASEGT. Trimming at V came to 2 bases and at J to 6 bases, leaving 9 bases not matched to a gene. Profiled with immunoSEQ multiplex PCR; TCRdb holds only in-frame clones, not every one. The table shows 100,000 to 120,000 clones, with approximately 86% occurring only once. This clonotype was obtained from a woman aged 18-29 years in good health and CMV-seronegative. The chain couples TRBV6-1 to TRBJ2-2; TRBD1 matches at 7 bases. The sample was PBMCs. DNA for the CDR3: TGTGCCAGCAGTGAAAAGATAGGGGGCGCGTCCGGGGAGCTGTTTTTT. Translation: CASSEKIGGASGELFF.